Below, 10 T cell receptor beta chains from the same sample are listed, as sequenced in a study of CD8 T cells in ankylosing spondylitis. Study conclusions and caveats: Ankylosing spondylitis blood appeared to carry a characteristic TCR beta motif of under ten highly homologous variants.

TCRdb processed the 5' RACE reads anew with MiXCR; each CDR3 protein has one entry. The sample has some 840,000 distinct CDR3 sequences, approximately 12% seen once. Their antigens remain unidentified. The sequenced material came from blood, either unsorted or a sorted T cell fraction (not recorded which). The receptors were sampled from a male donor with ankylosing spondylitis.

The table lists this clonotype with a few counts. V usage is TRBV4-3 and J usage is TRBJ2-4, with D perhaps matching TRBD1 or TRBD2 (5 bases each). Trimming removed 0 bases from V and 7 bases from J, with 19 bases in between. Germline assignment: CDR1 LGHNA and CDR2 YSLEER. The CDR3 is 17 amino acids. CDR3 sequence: CASSQETRRDLGNIQYF. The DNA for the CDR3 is TGCGCCAGCAGCCAAGAAACCCGCCGGGACCTAGGGAACATTCAGTACTTC.

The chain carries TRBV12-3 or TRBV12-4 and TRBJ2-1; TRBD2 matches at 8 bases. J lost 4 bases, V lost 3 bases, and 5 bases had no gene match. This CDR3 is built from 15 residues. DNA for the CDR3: TGTGCCAGCAGTTTTAGCGGGAATTTATACAATGAGCAGTTCTTC. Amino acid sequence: CASSFSGNLYNEQFF.

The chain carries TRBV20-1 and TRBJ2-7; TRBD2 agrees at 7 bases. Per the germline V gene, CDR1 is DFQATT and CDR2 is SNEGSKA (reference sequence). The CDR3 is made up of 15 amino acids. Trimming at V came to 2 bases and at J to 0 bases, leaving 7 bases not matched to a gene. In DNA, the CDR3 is TGCAGTGCTAGACTAGCGGAGACCTTCTCCTACGAGCAGTACTTC. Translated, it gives CSARLAETFSYEQYF.

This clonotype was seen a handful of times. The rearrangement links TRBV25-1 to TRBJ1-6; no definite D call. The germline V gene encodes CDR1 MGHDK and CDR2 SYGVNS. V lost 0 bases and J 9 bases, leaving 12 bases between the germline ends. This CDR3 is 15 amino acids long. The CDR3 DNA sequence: TGTGCCAGCAGTGAATATCTCCCCCAGGTTTCACCCCTCCACTTT. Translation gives CASSEYLPQVSPLHF.

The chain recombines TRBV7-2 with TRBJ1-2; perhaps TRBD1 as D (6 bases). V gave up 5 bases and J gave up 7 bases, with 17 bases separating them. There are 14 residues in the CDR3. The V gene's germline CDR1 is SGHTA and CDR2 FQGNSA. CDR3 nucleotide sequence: TGTGCCAGCAGCATTAACAGGGATCTTTCTGGCTACACCTTC. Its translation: CASSINRDLSGYTF.

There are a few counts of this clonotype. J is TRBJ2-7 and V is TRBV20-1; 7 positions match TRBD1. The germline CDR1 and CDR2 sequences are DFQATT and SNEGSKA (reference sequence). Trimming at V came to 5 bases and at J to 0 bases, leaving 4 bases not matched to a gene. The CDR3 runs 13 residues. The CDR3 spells CSAPDRSSYEQYF. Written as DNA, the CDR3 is TGCAGTGCTCCGGACAGGAGCTCCTACGAGCAGTACTTC.

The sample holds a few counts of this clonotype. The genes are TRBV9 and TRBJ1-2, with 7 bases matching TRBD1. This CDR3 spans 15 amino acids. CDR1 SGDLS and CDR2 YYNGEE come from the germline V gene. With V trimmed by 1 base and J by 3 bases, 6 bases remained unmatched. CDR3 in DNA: TGTGCCAGCAGCGTAAGGGGGCTAGGGGACTATGGCTACACCTTC. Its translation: CASSVRGLGDYGYTF. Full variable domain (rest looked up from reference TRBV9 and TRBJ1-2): DSGVTQTPKHLITATGQRVTLRCSPRSGDLSVYWYQQSLDQGLQFLIQYYNGEERAKGNILERFSAQQFPDLHSELNLSSLELGDSALYFCASSVRGLGDYGYTFGSGTRLTVV.

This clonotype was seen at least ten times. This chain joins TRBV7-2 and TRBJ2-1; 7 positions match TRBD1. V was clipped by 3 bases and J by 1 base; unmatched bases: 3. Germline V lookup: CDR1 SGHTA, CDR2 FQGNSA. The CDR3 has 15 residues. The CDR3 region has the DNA TGTGCCAGCAGCTTCCGACAGGGTTCCTACAATGAGCAGTTCTTC. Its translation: CASSFRQGSYNEQFF. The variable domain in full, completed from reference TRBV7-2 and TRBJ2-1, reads GAGVSQSPSNKVTEKGKDVELRCDPISGHTALYWYRQSLGQGLEFLIYFQGNSAPDKSGLPSDRFSAERTGGSVSTLTIQRTQQEDSAVYLCASSFRQGSYNEQFFGPGTRLTVL.

The CDR3 DNA reads TGTGCCAGCAGCGATACGGACAGGGCAGGGGAGCAGTACTTC. Protein: CASSDTDRAGEQYF. V is TRBV7-9 and J is TRBJ2-7; 8 nucleotides line up with TRBD1. The V and J ends lost 5 bases and 7 bases, in that order; junction bases with no gene match: 10. This CDR3 comprises 14 residues. Per the germline V gene, CDR1 is SEHNR and CDR2 is FQNEAQ (reference sequence).

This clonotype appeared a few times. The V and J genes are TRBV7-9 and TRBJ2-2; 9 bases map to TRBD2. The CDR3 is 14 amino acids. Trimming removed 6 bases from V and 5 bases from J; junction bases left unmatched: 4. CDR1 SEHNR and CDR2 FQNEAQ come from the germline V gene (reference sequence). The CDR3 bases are TGTGCCAGCAGGCCTAGCGGGGCTACCGGGGAGCTGTTTTTT. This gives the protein CASRPSGATGELFF.